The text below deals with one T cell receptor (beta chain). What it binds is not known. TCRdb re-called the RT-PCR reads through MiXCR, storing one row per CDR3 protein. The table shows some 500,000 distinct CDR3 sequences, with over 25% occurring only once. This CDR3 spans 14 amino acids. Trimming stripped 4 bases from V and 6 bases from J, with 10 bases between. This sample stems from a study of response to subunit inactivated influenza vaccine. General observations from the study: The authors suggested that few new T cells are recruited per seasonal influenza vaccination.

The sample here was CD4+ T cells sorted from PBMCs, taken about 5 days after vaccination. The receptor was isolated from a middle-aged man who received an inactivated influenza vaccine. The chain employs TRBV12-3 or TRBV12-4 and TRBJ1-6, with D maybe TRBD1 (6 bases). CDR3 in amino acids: CASSWTDSNSPLHF. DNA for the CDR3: TGTGCCAGCAGTTGGACAGATAGTAATTCACCCCTCCACTTT.